The clone carrying this TCR beta chain appeared many times. What it recognizes is unknown. V was pared by 7 bases and J by 1 base, with 11 bases of the junction left unmatched. Germline V gene sequence: CDR1 MRHNA, CDR2 SNTAGT. The CDR3 totals 18 residues. The sequenced template was RNA, covering the TCR beta CDR3 region. The first-round RT-PCR employed HTBI primers together with the Qiagen OneStep RT-PCR kit. A multiplex PCR was then performed as the second round. MiXCR was run by TCRdb on the multiplex PCR reads, yielding one entry per CDR3 protein. The sample lists under 200,000 distinct CDR3 sequences, over 35% occurring once. The data stem from a study of Graves' ophthalmopathy and Graves' hyperthyroidism. Other autoimmune diseases, uncontrolled infections, pregnancy or lactation ruled patients out of participation. Establishment of the diagnosis relied upon clinical symptoms, serum thyroxine, TRAb, thyroid ultrasound and orbital computed tomography.

General study findings and limits: The model forecast ophthalmopathy progression, reaching 70.59% sensitivity and 72% to 80% specificity.

The source is a middle-aged woman with Graves' ophthalmopathy. The rearrangement links TRBV6-4 to TRBJ1-5; 12 nucleotides line up with TRBD1. The sequenced sample was peripheral blood. The CDR3 nucleotides read TGTGCCAGCAACCCGAGGGGACAGGGGGCGGGAAGCAATCAGCCCCAGCATTTT. As protein: CASNPRGQGAGSNQPQHF.